This T cell receptor beta chain was captured in a study of shared clonotypes between healthy human individuals (dated by TCRdb to the early 2020s). Study-wide context: The cohort comprised a couple of women and a few men aged 18 to 49 years. Libraries were prepared and TCR repertoires were sequenced by different laboratories using diverse techniques, in order to increase sequencing depth and limit assay-specific biases. To estimate repertoire size and how much clonotypes are shared between individuals, the study performed deep sequencing of blood TCR repertoires from 4 to 6 healthy adults. Between about 0.94 and 8.9 billion PBMCs per donor were obtained by leukapheresis.

General study outcomes and caveats: Sampling was restricted to blood, and TCR repertoires in tissue are likely to differ from TCR repertoires in blood. Based on pairwise subsampling, the degree of clonotype sharing among donors was expected to be affected by sequencing depth. Because the study included a small number of donors, the genetic and exposure-history diversity represented was limited.

Donors were healthy HIV-negative adults with no recently reported acute infections or vaccinations. Every donor was a Caucasian adult residing in Nashville, Tennessee, USA. For unsorted samples, around 85 million PBMCs were counted, and genomic DNA was extracted using the QIAamp DNA Blood Mini kit. Blood was collected by leukapheresis, and PBMCs were isolated by Ficoll-Histopaque density gradient centrifugation and then cryopreserved in liquid nitrogen vapor phase. The cysteine opens and the phenylalanine closes a CDR3 of 14 amino acids. Only the CDR3 part of the read is kept: 42 bases, read in frame from the first base. V is reduced by 6 bases and J by 1 base, leaving a spacing of 12 bases between them. The germline V gene specifies KGHSH as CDR1 and LQKENI as CDR2. Comment on this clone: The antigen this receptor binds is unknown. One base away there is no much larger clone; base qualities are not given.

TCR CDR3 regions were amplified from genomic DNA by multiplex PCR using the deep immunoSEQ assay. Extracted genomic DNA from each cell subset was distributed evenly across all wells of several immunoSEQ 96-well plates, and each plate was treated as a replicate. Each replicate PCR for unsorted PBMC received about 0.3 ug genomic DNA, equal to 30,000 to 35,000 T cell genomes. Genomic DNA from unsorted PBMC was sequenced over ten immunoSEQ deep assay plates. Purified libraries were measured with a Qubit 3.0 fluorometer, size-checked on a Bioanalyzer 2100, and measured again with the KAPA Library Quantification kit. Every immunoSEQ 96-well plate was sequenced on a dedicated single-read 150-cycle Illumina NextSeq 550 flow cell. The authors' analysis ran thus. The immunoSEQ output contained only junctional sequences without quality scores, so filtering could not match that applied to full-length reads. Sequences were annotated with PyIR, a Python wrapper for IgBLAST v1.9, and V/J genes and CDR3 were assigned using IMGT germline references. Any read was removed if the V/J assignment was weak (E-value above 1e-6), the CDR3 was missing, or the read contained stop codons, out-of-frame junctions, or ambiguous translated residues. V3J clonotypes were defined as sequences sharing the same inferred V gene, J gene, and CDR3 amino acid sequence. Percentage overlap between repertoires was calculated by dividing the number of shared unique clonotypes by the size of the smaller repertoire. Three approaches were used to assess repertoire richness: RTK rarefaction, the Chao1 estimator, and Recon v2.1 estimates of unobserved clonotypes. Not all clones reach the TCRdb copy of this immuneACCESS table, which keeps in-frame sequences only. Checked studies attribute under half of the gap to unresolved V genes and leave the rest unexplained. Clonal size and the V and J genes are those of that table, whereas D and trimming came from the DNA. Here the sample has about 520,000 clones; over 70% occur a single time. The ten largest clones capture roughly 12% of the sample.

This sequence originates from a woman aged 40 to 50 in good health. Some clones in this sample may be carry-over from other donors' samples. The chain links TRBV18 with TRBJ2-5; the best D guess is TRBD1, with 5 bases matching. Source material: PBMCs. The DNA is TGTGCCAGCTCCCCTACTGACAGCCAAGAGACCCAGTACTTC. It encodes CASSPTDSQETQYF. The variable domain in full, with residues beyond the CDR3 obtained from the reference TRBV18 and TRBJ2-5 genes, is NAGVMQNPRHLVRRRGQEARLRCSPMKGHSHVYWYRQLPEEGLKFMVYLQKENIIDESGMPKERFSAEFPKEGPSILRIQQVVRGDSAAYFCASSPTDSQETQYFGPGTRLLVL.